A selection of T cell receptor beta chains follows, all from one sample in a study of CD8+ T cells in alopecia areata. Assay: immunoSEQ multiplex PCR; the TCRdb copy retains only in-frame clones and omits some. This table holds a few hundred thousand clones, over 40% found once. The sample was CD4+ T cells sorted from blood, taken at approximately week 39, from a patient treated with tofacitinib. These receptors were collected from a human donor with alopecia areata. Both conserved end residues are part of each CDR3. The D gene is left open where the match is weak.

CDR3	D	V	J
CASSVYTGTGGSEQFF	TRBD1	TRBV27	TRBJ2-1
CASSLAPDGTSSYNEQFF	NA	TRBV7-7	TRBJ2-1
CSVSQGGSTEAFF	TRBD1	TRBV29-1	TRBJ1-1
CASSWQMSGMGQETQYF	TRBD2	TRBV5-1	TRBJ2-5
CASSSPGLAYDTQYF	TRBD2	TRBV11-2	TRBJ2-3
CASRDPGQGRNEKLFF	TRBD1	TRBV2	TRBJ1-4
CSVVLAEANTGELFF	NA	TRBV29-1	TRBJ2-2
CSVTRNQETQYF	NA	TRBV29-1	TRBJ2-5
CASTNARTQHF	NA	TRBV5-8	TRBJ1-5
CASRPPGLAGVGANVLTF	TRBD2	TRBV27	TRBJ2-6
CATSTPSGGIQYF	TRBD2	TRBV15	TRBJ2-4
CATSPAEVIGYGYTF	NA	TRBV15	TRBJ1-2
CASSLTEFSTDTQYF	NA	TRBV7-2	TRBJ2-3
CAWRRQRAFF	NA	TRBV30	TRBJ1-1
CAWSVTPSGIRPNYEQYF	TRBD2	TRBV30	TRBJ2-7
CASSTVGIPYEQYF	NA	TRBV7-2	TRBJ2-7
CASSRTRETQYF	NA	TRBV7-2	TRBJ2-5
CSVSGPYEQYF	NA	TRBV20-1	TRBJ2-7
CASSPGRPEGIRPQHF	NA	TRBV7-2	TRBJ1-5
CASSLRTGSTDTQYF	NA	TRBV7-2	TRBJ2-3
CASSPPGGAYEQYF	TRBD2	TRBV6-6	TRBJ2-7
CASSSEQGRTEAFF	TRBD1	TRBV5-1	TRBJ1-1
CASTFSSNQPQHF	NA	TRBV19	TRBJ1-5
CASGFFRRAAYNEQFF	NA	TRBV27	TRBJ2-1